This T cell receptor (beta chain) was found in a study of cytomegalovirus exposure and HLA in healthy donors. The PCR contained 60 Vbeta and 13 Jbeta primers. Data came from immunoSEQ multiplex PCR; TCRdb stores just in-frame clones and leaves some out. The data contain under 200,000 clones, around 65% of them singletons. Regarding this clone: Its antigen is unidentified.

The CDR3 extends over 15 amino acids. Germline V CDR1 and CDR2: SGHRS, YFSETQ. The V end lost 6 bases, the J end lost 3 bases, and 15 bases lay between the germline ends. Study-wide results and limits: Relative to equally common others, HLA-associated TCR beta chains showed greater clonal expansion in a later analysis. Analyzed later, association rates of TCRs varied across HLA loci, with DRB1 most and HLA-C fewest. Previously analyzed data showed that most TCR beta V segments were productive at a frequency of about 87% or about 30%. In a later analysis, several top co-occurrence clusters appeared linked to parvovirus B19, influenza, CMV and Epstein-Barr virus.

This chain uses TRBV5-1 with TRBJ2-2; a weak D match, TRBD1 (6 bases). The specimen sequenced was PBMCs. The TCR comes from a woman in her 40s in good health and CMV-seropositive. Here the CDR3 reads CASKREQGHTGELFF. The DNA for the CDR3 is TGCGCCAGCAAGAGAGAGCAGGGGCACACCGGGGAGCTGTTTTTT.